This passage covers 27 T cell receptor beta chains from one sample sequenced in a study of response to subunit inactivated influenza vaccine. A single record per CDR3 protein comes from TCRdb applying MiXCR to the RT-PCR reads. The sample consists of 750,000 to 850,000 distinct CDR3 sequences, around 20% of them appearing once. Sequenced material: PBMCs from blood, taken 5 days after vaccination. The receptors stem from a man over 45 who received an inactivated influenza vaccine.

CDR3 in amino acids: CASSLLAGGYIEQYF. In nucleotides, the CDR3 is TGTGCCAGCAGTCTACTAGCGGGAGGTTATATCGAGCAGTACTTC. The rearrangement uses TRBV12-3 or TRBV12-4 and TRBJ2-7; 12 nucleotides agree with TRBD2. CDR3 length equals 15 residues. V shed 5 bases and J 6 bases; nucleotides not matched to a gene: 8.

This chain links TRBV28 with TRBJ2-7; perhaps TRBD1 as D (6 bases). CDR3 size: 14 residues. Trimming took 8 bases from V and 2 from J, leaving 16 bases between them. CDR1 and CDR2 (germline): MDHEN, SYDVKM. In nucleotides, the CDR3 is TGTGCCAGCCGGTGGGCAGGGGACACCTACGAGCAGTACTTC. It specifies CASRWAGDTYEQYF.

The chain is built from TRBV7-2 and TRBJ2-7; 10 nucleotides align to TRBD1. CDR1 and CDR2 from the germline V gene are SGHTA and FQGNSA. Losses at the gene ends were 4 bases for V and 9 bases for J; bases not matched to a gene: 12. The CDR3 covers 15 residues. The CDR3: CASSSNDDRGRAQYF. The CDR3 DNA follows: TGTGCCAGCAGCTCCAACGACGACAGGGGGCGCGCGCAGTACTTC.

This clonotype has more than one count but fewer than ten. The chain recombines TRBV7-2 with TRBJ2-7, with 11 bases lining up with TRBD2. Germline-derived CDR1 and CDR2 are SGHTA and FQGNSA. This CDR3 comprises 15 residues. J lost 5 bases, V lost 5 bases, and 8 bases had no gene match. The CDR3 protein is CASSLTSGSNNEQYF. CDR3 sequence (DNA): TGTGCCAGCAGCCTAACTAGCGGGAGTAACAACGAGCAGTACTTC.

The CDR3 sequence: CASSSVTSDKDTQYF. Written as DNA, the CDR3 is TGTGCCAGCAGTTCGGTGACTAGCGATAAAGATACGCAGTATTTT. The chain has TRBV6-2 or TRBV6-3 and TRBJ2-3; 8 bases are shared with TRBD2. The CDR3 extends over 15 amino acids. The germline V gene has CDR1 MNHEY and CDR2 SVGEGT. V shed 4 bases and J 5 bases; nucleotides not matched to a gene: 8.

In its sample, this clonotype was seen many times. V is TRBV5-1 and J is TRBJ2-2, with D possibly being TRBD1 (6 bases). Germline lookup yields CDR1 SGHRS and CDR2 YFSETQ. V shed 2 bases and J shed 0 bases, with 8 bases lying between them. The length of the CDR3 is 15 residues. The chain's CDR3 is CASSFRTANTGELFF. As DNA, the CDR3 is TGCGCCAGCAGCTTCCGGACAGCGAACACCGGGGAGCTGTTTTTT.

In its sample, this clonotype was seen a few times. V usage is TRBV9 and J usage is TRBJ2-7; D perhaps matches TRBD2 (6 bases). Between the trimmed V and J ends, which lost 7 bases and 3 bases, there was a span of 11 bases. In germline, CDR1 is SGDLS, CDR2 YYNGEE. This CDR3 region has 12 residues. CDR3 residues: CASGRQNYEQYF. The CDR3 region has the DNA TGTGCCAGCGGGAGGCAGAACTACGAGCAGTACTTC.

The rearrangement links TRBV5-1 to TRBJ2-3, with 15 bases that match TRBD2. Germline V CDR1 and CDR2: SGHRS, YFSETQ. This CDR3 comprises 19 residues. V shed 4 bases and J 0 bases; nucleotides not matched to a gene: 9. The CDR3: CASSPGLAGGEGSTDTQYF. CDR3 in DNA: TGCGCCAGCAGCCCGGGACTAGCGGGAGGCGAGGGGAGCACAGATACGCAGTATTTT.

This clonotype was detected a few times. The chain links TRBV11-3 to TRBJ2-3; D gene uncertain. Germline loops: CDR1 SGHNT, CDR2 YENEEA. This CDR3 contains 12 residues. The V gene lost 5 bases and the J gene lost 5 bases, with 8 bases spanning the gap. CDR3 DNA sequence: TGTGCCAGCAGCATGCCGGGAGATACGCAGTATTTT. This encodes CASSMPGDTQYF.

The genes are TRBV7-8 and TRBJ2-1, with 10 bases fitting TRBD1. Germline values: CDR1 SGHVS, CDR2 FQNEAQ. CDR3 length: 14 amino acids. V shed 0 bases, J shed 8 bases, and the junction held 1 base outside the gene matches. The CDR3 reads CASSLAGTGDEQFF. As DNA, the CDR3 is TGTGCCAGCAGCTTAGCCGGGACAGGGGATGAGCAGTTCTTC.

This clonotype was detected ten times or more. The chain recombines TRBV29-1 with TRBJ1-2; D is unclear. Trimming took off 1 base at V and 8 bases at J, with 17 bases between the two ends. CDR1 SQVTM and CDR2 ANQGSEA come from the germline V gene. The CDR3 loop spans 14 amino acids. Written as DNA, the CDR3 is TGCAGCGTTGAAGTGGGCCCTCAGGCAATAGGCTACACCTTC. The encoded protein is CSVEVGPQAIGYTF. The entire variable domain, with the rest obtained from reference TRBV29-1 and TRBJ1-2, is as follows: SAVISQKPSRDICQRGTSLTIQCQVDSQVTMMFWYRQQPGQSLTLIATANQGSEATYESGFVIDKFPISRPNLTFSTLTVSNMSPEDSSIYLCSVEVGPQAIGYTFGSGTRLTVV.

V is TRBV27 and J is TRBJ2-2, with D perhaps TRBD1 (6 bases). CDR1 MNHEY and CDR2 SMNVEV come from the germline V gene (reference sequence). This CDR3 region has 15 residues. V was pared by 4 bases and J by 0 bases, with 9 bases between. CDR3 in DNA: TGTGCCAGCAGTTCAGGGACAACGAACACCGGGGAGCTGTTTTTT. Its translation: CASSSGTTNTGELFF.

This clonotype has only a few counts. The chain's CDR3 is CSASLQRDYNEQFF. CDR3 in DNA: TGCAGTGCTAGCCTACAACGGGATTACAATGAGCAGTTCTTC. The J gene is TRBJ2-1, the V gene TRBV20-1, with D perhaps TRBD2 (5 bases). Germline V gene sequence: CDR1 DFQATT, CDR2 SNEGSKA (reference sequence). V gave up 3 bases and J gave up 4 bases, with 13 bases separating them. CDR3 length equals 14 residues.

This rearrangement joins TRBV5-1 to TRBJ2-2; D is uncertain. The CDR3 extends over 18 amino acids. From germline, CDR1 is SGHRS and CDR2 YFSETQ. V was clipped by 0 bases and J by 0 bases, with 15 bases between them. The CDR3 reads CASSLEAPSWANTGELFF. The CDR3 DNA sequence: TGCGCCAGCAGCTTGGAGGCCCCGTCGTGGGCGAACACCGGGGAGCTGTTTTTT. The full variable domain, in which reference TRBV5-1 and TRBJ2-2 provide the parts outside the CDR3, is KAGVTQTPRYLIKTRGQQVTLSCSPISGHRSVSWYQQTPGQGLQFLFEYFSETQRNKGNFPGRFSGRQFSNSRSEMNVSTLELGDSALYLCASSLEAPSWANTGELFFGEGSRLTVL.

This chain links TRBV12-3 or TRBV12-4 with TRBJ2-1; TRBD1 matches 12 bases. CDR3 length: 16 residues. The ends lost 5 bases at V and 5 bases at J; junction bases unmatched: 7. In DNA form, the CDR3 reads TGTGCCAGCAGTACCGGGACAGGGGGCTGGAACAATGAGCAGTTCTTC. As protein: CASSTGTGGWNNEQFF.

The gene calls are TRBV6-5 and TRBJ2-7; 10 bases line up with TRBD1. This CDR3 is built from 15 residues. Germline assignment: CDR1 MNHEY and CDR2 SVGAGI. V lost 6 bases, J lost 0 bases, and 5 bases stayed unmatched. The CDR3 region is CASRYGQGDSYEQYF. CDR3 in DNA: TGTGCCAGCAGATATGGACAGGGGGACTCCTACGAGCAGTACTTC.

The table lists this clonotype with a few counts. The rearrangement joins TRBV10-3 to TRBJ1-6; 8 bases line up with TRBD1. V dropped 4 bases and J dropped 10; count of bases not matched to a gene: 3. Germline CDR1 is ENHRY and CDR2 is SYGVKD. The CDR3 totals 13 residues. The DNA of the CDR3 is TGTGCCATCAGTGCGACAGGGGAATCACCCCTCCACTTT. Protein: CAISATGESPLHF.

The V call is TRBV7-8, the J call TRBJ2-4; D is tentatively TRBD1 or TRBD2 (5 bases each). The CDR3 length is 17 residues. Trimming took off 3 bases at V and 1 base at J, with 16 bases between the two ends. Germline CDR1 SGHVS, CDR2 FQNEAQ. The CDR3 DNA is TGTGCCAGCAGCTTGGCCGGGACCCAACTCGCCAAAAACATTCAGTACTTC. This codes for CASSLAGTQLAKNIQYF.

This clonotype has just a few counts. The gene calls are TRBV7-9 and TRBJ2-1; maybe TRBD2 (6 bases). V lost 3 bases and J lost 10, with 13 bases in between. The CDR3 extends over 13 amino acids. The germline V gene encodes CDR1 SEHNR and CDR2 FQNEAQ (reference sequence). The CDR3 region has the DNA TGTGCCAGCAGCTTGGGACTGCAAGGCGAGCAGTTCTTC. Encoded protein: CASSLGLQGEQFF.

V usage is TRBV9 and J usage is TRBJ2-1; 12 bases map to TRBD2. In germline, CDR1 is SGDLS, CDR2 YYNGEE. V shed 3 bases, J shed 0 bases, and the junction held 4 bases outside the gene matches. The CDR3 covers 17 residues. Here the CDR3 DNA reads TGTGCCAGCAGCGGGGAGACTAGCGGGAGCTCCTACAATGAGCAGTTCTTC. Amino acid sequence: CASSGETSGSSYNEQFF.

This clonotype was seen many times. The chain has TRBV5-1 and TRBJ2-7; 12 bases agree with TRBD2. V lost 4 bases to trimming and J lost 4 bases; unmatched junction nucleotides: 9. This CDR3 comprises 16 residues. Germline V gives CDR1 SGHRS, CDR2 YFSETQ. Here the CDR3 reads CASSTSTSGRGYEQYF. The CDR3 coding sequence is TGCGCCAGCAGCACGTCGACTAGCGGGAGAGGATACGAGCAGTACTTC.

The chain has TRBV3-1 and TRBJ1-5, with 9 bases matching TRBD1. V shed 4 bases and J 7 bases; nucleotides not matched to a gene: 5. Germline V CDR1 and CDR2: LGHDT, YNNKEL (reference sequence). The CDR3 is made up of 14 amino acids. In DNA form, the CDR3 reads TGTGCCAGCAGCCGGGACAGGGTGGGGCAGCCCCAGCATTTT. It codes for CASSRDRVGQPQHF.

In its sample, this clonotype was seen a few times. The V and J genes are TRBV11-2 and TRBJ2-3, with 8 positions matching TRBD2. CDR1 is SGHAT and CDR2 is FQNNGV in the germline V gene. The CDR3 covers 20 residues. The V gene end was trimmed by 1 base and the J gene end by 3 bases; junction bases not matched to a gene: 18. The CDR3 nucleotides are TGTGCCAGCAGCTTAGGACCCTACAGGGTCGCGGGGGGAGGAACAGATACGCAGTATTTT. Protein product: CASSLGPYRVAGGGTDTQYF.

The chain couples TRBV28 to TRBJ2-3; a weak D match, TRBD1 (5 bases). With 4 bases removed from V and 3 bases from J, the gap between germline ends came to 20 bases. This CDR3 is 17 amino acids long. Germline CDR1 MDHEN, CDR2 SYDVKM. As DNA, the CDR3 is TGTGCCAGCAGTTCCACCCGGACCCCCAGGGAAACAGATACGCAGTATTTT. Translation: CASSSTRTPRETDTQYF.

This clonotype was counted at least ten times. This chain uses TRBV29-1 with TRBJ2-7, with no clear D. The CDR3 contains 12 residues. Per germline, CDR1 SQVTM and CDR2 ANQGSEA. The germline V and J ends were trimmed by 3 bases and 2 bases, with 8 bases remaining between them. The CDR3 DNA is TGCAGCGTTGAGCCCCCCCCCTACGAGCAGTACTTC. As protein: CSVEPPPYEQYF.

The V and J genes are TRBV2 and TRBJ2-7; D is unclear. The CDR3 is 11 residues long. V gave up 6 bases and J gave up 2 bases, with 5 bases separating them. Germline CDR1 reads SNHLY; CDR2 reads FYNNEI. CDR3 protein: CASRRPYEQYF. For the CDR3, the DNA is TGTGCCAGCAGGCGACCCTACGAGCAGTACTTC.

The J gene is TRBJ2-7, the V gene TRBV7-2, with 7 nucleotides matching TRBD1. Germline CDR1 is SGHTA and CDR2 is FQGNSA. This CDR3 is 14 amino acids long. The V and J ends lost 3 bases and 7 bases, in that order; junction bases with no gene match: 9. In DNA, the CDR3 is TGTGCCAGCAGCTTGCCCTATACAGGGGAAGAGCAGTACTTC. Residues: CASSLPYTGEEQYF.